These 9 T cell receptor beta chains came from one sample sequenced in a study of cytotoxic CD8 clonotypes in ibrutinib-treated CLL. Clones were read by immunoSEQ multiplex PCR, and TCRdb kept only the in-frame ones, dropping some. The data hold 250,000 to 350,000 clones, with more than 70% observed a single time. Sequenced here: PBMCs, sampled at disease progression, from a patient treated with ibrutinib. Source of these receptors: a human donor with chronic lymphocytic leukemia.

The chain has TRBV27 and TRBJ2-1; 9 nucleotides agree with TRBD1. This CDR3 comprises 16 residues. The germline CDR1 and CDR2 sequences are MNHEY and SMNVEV (reference sequence). The V segment lost 5 bases and the J segment 4 bases; nucleotides outside the gene matches: 9. In DNA, the CDR3 is TGTGCCAGCAGTACTACAGGGGGCGGCTTGTACAATGAGCAGTTCTTC. Translated, it gives CASSTTGGGLYNEQFF.

This clone came up a few times. The chain carries TRBV28 and TRBJ2-7; D possibly matches TRBD1 or TRBD2 (6 bases each). Trimming took 6 bases from V and 3 from J, leaving 21 bases between them. The CDR3 is made up of 16 amino acids. Germline values: CDR1 MDHEN, CDR2 SYDVKM. The CDR3, as DNA: TGTGCCAGCAGCCTTATCCGGATCGGGGGCGGCTACGAGCAGTACTTC. Residues: CASSLIRIGGGYEQYF. Together with reference TRBV28 and TRBJ2-7, the CDR3 gives the full variable domain: DVKVTQSSRYLVKRTGEKVFLECVQDMDHENMFWYRQDPGLGLRLIYFSYDVKMKEKGDIPEGYSVSREKKERFSLILESASTNQTSMYLCASSLIRIGGGYEQYFGPGTRLTVT.

This clone has only a few counts. This chain links TRBV5-1 with TRBJ2-7; possible D gene TRBD1, 5 bases. The CDR3 is 14 amino acids. In germline, CDR1 is SGHRS, CDR2 YFSETQ. With 0 bases removed from V and 4 bases from J, the gap between germline ends came to 11 bases. CDR3 nucleotides: TGCGCCAGCAGCTTGGCAGGGAACGGGTACGAGCAGTACTTC. This sequence encodes CASSLAGNGYEQYF.

The rearrangement links TRBV4-1 to TRBJ2-3; possible D gene TRBD2, 6 bases. This CDR3 comprises 13 residues. The germline CDR1 and CDR2 sequences are MGHRA and YSYEKL. Between the trimmed V and J ends, which lost 3 bases and 6 bases, there was a span of 10 bases. CDR3 region: CASSQGLDDTQYF. CDR3 bases: TGCGCCAGCAGCCAGGGACTGGACGATACGCAGTATTTT.

This clone was counted only a few times. The rearrangement joins TRBV9 to TRBJ1-5, with D perhaps matching TRBD1 (6 bases). The CDR3 contains 15 residues. The germline CDR1 and CDR2 sequences are SGDLS and YYNGEE. Trimming stripped 0 bases from V and 0 bases from J, with 7 bases between. The CDR3 loop is CASSVGGASNQPQHF. DNA for the CDR3: TGTGCCAGCAGCGTAGGGGGGGCTAGCAATCAGCCCCAGCATTTT. The full variable domain, rest sourced from reference TRBV9 and TRBJ1-5, is DSGVTQTPKHLITATGQRVTLRCSPRSGDLSVYWYQQSLDQGLQFLIQYYNGEERAKGNILERFSAQQFPDLHSELNLSSLELGDSALYFCASSVGGASNQPQHFGDGTRLSIL.

The chain links TRBV29-1 to TRBJ2-5, with D tentatively TRBD1 or TRBD2 (6 bases each). This CDR3 spans 13 amino acids. Trimming removed 7 bases at V and 7 bases at J, with 19 bases between. Per germline, CDR1 SQVTM and CDR2 ANQGSEA. For the CDR3, the DNA is TGCAGCGGACTTGGGGGCGAGGGGGGGACCCAGTACTTC. It translates to CSGLGGEGGTQYF.

V and J are TRBV11-2 and TRBJ2-4; TRBD2 might be the D (6 bases). Germline CDR1 SGHAT, CDR2 FQNNGV. V lost 4 bases to trimming and J lost 6 bases, with 16 bases between them. The CDR3 totals 15 residues. For the CDR3, the DNA is TGTGCCAGCAGCTGGGGACGGAGGGAACCAAACATTCAGTACTTC. It translates to CASSWGRREPNIQYF.

This clone was counted a single time. The rearrangement links TRBV4-3 to TRBJ2-5; D not resolved. The germline gives CDR1 LGHNA, CDR2 YSLEER. V lost 0 bases, J lost 5 bases, and 10 bases lay in between. This CDR3 is 14 amino acids long. Here the CDR3 DNA reads TGCGCCAGCAGCCAAGATACGGGTTGGGAGACCCAGTACTTC. Amino acid sequence: CASSQDTGWETQYF.

The J gene is TRBJ2-7, the V gene TRBV19; TRBD1 matches 7 bases. The CDR3 is 13 amino acids. J lost 9 bases, V lost 5 bases, and 10 bases had no gene match. Germline V gene data show CDR1 as LNHDA and CDR2 as SQIVND (reference sequence). CDR3 in amino acids: CASSPDRTTVQYF. The CDR3, as DNA: TGTGCCAGTAGTCCGGACAGGACCACGGTGCAGTACTTC.